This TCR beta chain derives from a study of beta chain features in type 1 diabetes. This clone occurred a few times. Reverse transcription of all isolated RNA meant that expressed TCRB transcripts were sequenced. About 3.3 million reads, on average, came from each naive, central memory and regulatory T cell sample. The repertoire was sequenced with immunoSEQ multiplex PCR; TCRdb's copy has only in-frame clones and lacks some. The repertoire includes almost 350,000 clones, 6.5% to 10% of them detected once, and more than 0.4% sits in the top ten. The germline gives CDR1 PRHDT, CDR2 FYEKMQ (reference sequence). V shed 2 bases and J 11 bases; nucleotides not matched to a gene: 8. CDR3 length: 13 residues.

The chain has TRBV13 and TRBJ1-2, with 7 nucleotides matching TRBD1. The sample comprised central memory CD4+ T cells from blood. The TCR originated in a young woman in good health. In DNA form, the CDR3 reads TGTGCCAGCAGCTTACAGGGGACAGCGAAATACACCTTC. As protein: CASSLQGTAKYTF.